These T cell receptor beta chains were read from a single sample in a study of TIL therapy for anti-PD-1-resistant metastatic lung cancer. Repertoires were generated with immunoSEQ multiplex PCR, while TCRdb's copy carries only in-frame clones and drops some. The sample has tens of thousands of clones; more than 60% are singletons. The source material was blood, sampled at baseline. Receptor source: a person between 25 and 80 years old with non-small cell lung cancer. Each CDR3 is given with its conserved first and last residue. D genes are given only for firm matches. Clone size, where shown, is once, few, many, or a class for clones that have expanded.

d_call,j_call,clone_size,v_call,cdr3_length,cdr3_aa,cdr3_nt
TRBD2,TRBJ2-5,NA,TRBV2,14,CASSEASGGWTQYF,TGTGCCAGCAGTGAGGCTAGCGGGGGGTGGACCCAGTACTTC
NA,TRBJ2-3,NA,TRBV7-8,16,CASSYTGRGLSDTQYF,TGTGCCAGCAGCTACACGGGCCGGGGCCTTTCAGATACGCAGTATTTT
TRBD1,TRBJ2-7,few,TRBV7-9,15,CASSGSDRASYEQYF,TGTGCCAGCAGCGGTTCGGACAGGGCCTCCTACGAGCAGTACTTC
TRBD2,TRBJ2-2,NA,TRBV4-1,19,CASSQDSLAGVSNTGELFF,TGCGCCAGCAGCCAAGATTCACTAGCGGGGGTCTCGAACACCGGGGAGCTGTTTTTT
NA,TRBJ1-1,NA,TRBV5-5,14,CASSQEHEYTEAFF,TGTGCCAGCAGCCAAGAGCATGAGTACACTGAAGCTTTCTTT
NA,TRBJ2-5,NA,TRBV19,12,CASRRGGETQYF,TGTGCCAGTAGAAGAGGAGGGGAGACCCAGTACTTC
NA,TRBJ1-5,few,TRBV6-5,14,CASSYSSGYQPQHF,TGTGCCAGCAGTTACTCTTCGGGGTATCAGCCCCAGCATTTT
NA,TRBJ1-2,NA,TRBV4-2,21,CASSLKGTDGFGGARHYGYTF,TGTGCCAGCAGCCTCAAAGGGACCGATGGTTTTGGGGGTGCCAGACACTATGGCTACACCTTC
TRBD2,TRBJ2-1,NA,TRBV9,17,CASSGPGLAGGVGEQFF,TGTGCCAGCAGCGGACCGGGACTAGCGGGAGGCGTGGGTGAGCAGTTCTTC
NA,TRBJ2-7,NA,TRBV7-2,13,CASSSQTAGQSDF,TGTGCCAGCAGCTCTCAGACGGCAGGGCAGTCGGACTTC
NA,TRBJ2-1,NA,TRBV6-5,16,CASSYAPPLGGGEQFF,TGTGCCAGCAGTTACGCCCCTCCTTTGGGGGGTGGTGAGCAGTTCTTC
NA,TRBJ2-5,NA,TRBV7-9,14,CASRRGSLEETQYF,TGTGCCAGCCGGCGAGGCAGTCTCGAAGAGACCCAGTACTTC
TRBD2,TRBJ2-3,NA,TRBV6-5,16,CASSYTSGGAADTQYF,TGTGCCAGCAGTTACACTAGCGGGGGGGCAGCAGATACGCAGTATTTT